This TCR beta chain was sequenced during a study of T cells in Graves' hyperthyroidism and ophthalmopathy. Findings of the study overall: Blood also contained most expanded thyroid clonotypes above 0.001. In simple terms, a model built on 13 V-J features told ophthalmopathy apart from stable hyperthyroidism.

The CDR3 has 15 residues. V shed 3 bases, J shed 4 bases, and the junction held 6 bases outside the gene matches. Germline V gene sequence: CDR1 SGDLS, CDR2 YYNGEE. Note on this clonotype: Its antigen is unidentified.

Researchers amplified the TCR beta CDR3 regions from RNA transcripts. HTBI primers were employed in a first-round RT-PCR of the TCR CDR3. TCRdb re-analysed the multiplex PCR reads in MiXCR, keeping a single row per CDR3 protein. In the table there are around 100,000 distinct CDR3 sequences, 40% to 50% of which are singletons. The study enrolled patients aged 18 to 65 with newly diagnosed hyperthyroidism of under 2 months' duration. Out of more than 8 ml of fresh peripheral blood came the PBMCs. The source material was blood. The chain combines TRBV9 with TRBJ2-3; 9 positions match TRBD1. This sequence was found in a man aged 40-49 years with Graves' hyperthyroidism. The CDR3 region is CASSGFTGGADTQYF. CDR3 sequence (DNA): TGTGCCAGCAGCGGATTTACAGGGGGCGCAGATACGCAGTATTTT.